Listed here are 13 T cell receptor beta chains from one sample, sequenced in a study of molecular identifiers for immune sequencing clone quantification. TCRdb re-called the PCR reads with MiXCR, one entry per CDR3 protein. The table includes tens of thousands of distinct CDR3 sequences, around 27% detected once. Sequenced material: naive CD8+ T cells from blood, with Jurkat cell RNA spiked in. Subset indicated: FACS-sorted CD8+CD4-CCR7+CD45RA+ naive T cells. All receptors derive from a human donor in good health. Some libraries in this study had Jurkat cell RNA spiked in.

The V gene is TRBV7-8, the J gene TRBJ2-1; TRBD1 might be the D (5 bases). The V gene's germline CDR1 is SGHVS and CDR2 FQNEAQ. The CDR3 totals 15 residues. V was cut by 4 bases and J by 6 bases, with 16 bases left in between. The CDR3 region has the DNA TGTGCCAGCAGCTCCTCAGGGAAAGGGCCCAATGAGCAGTTCTTC. Encoded protein: CASSSSGKGPNEQFF.

Of note for this clonotype: With a much larger clone just one base away, this may be a read error. V is TRBV29-1 and J is TRBJ2-7; TRBD2 might be the D (5 bases). Trimming took 0 bases from V and 5 from J, leaving 8 bases between them. The CDR3 sequence is 12 residues long. Germline lookup yields CDR1 SQVTM and CDR2 ANQGSEA. CDR3 sequence (DNA): TGCAGCGTTGAAGACAGGAGGCACGAGCAGTACTTC. It codes for CSVEDRRHEQYF.

Concerning this clonotype: A read error may be the cause here, since a much bigger clone is one base away. This CDR3 reads CSARGMEGSVREPQHF. DNA of the CDR3: TGCAGTGCTAGAGGGATGGAGGGGTCCGTTCGGGAGCCCCAGCATTTT. V and J are TRBV20-1 and TRBJ1-5, with D possibly TRBD1 on 5 matching bases. Trimming shortened V by 1 base and J by 8 bases, and 21 bases separated the two germline ends. Germline V lookup: CDR1 DFQATT, CDR2 SNEGSKA (reference sequence). This CDR3 region has 16 residues.

Comments on this clonotype: This may stem from a read error, because a much larger clone lies one nucleotide away. The chain combines TRBV12-5 with TRBJ1-1; weak D call: TRBD1 (5 bases). The CDR3 consists of 17 residues. Germline V gene data show CDR1 as LGHNT and CDR2 as FRNRAP. The CDR3 region is CASGFGLPGGSNPEAFF. The CDR3 coding sequence is TGTGCTAGTGGTTTTGGCCTCCCTGGGGGATCGAACCCTGAAGCTTTCTTT.

With regard to this clonotype: A much larger clonotype is one base distant, so this may be a read error. The chain is built from TRBV27 and TRBJ1-1; D unclear. This CDR3 is built from 13 residues. Trimming took off 6 bases at V and 3 bases at J, with 11 bases between the two ends. The germline V gene encodes CDR1 MNHEY and CDR2 SMNVEV (reference sequence). CDR3 loop: CASRRVFDTEAFF. Written as DNA, the CDR3 is TGTGCCAGCAGGCGGGTTTTTGACACTGAAGCTTTCTTT.

There are many counts of this clonotype. The J gene is TRBJ2-7, the V gene TRBV28; TRBD2 aligns across 8 bases. The trim removed 5 bases at V and 0 bases at J, leaving 18 bases unmatched. Germline lookup yields CDR1 MDHEN and CDR2 SYDVKM. This CDR3 region has 19 residues. The CDR3 nucleotides read TGTGCCAGCAGTACCCCGGTAGTGGCTAGCGGGTCTAGCTCCTACGAGCAGTACTTC. Translated: CASSTPVVASGSSSYEQYF. Combining the CDR3 with reference TRBV28 and TRBJ2-7 gives the whole variable domain DVKVTQSSRYLVKRTGEKVFLECVQDMDHENMFWYRQDPGLGLRLIYFSYDVKMKEKGDIPEGYSVSREKKERFSLILESASTNQTSMYLCASSTPVVASGSSSYEQYFGPGTRLTVT.

Many counts were recorded for this clonotype. The V call is TRBV4-3, the J call TRBJ2-3; 11 bases fit TRBD2. The CDR3 is made up of 17 amino acids. V shed 1 base and J 0 bases; nucleotides not matched to a gene: 3. The germline V gene has CDR1 LGHNA and CDR2 YSLEER. In DNA form, the CDR3 reads TGCGCCAGCAGCCAAGCACTAGCGGGAGCTAGCACAGATACGCAGTATTTT. As protein: CASSQALAGASTDTQYF.

Regarding this clonotype: This may come from a read error, since a much larger clone is one base off. The CDR3 region has the DNA TGTGCCAGTAGTATGGGGCCCGGCCCACTAGATACGCAGTATTTT. As protein: CASSMGPGPLDTQYF. The rearrangement uses TRBV19 and TRBJ2-3; tentatively, D is TRBD1 (5 bases). The CDR3 consists of 15 residues. CDR1 is LNHDA, CDR2 SQIVND, per germline (reference sequence). V shed 3 bases and J shed 5 bases, with 15 bases lying between them.

Many counts were recorded for this clonotype. V usage is TRBV19 and J usage is TRBJ2-7, with 10 bases identical to TRBD1. The CDR3 has 15 amino acids. Germline-derived CDR1 and CDR2 are LNHDA and SQIVND (reference sequence). V lost 0 bases and J lost 2; bases outside the gene matches: 1. CDR3 DNA: TGTGCCAGTAGTATAGATGGGACAGGGGCCTACGAGCAGTACTTC. Translating gives CASSIDGTGAYEQYF.

This clonotype was detected ten times or more. This chain uses TRBV20-1 with TRBJ2-5; 9 bases are shared with TRBD2. The CDR3 consists of 14 residues. CDR1 is DFQATT, CDR2 SNEGSKA, per germline (reference sequence). V shed 3 bases and J 5 bases; nucleotides not matched to a gene: 7. The CDR3 region is CSARLAGVGETQYF. In DNA form, the CDR3 reads TGCAGTGCTAGGTTAGCGGGAGTCGGGGAGACCCAGTACTTC.

This clonotype has more than one count but fewer than ten. The V and J genes are TRBV18 and TRBJ1-1; D may be TRBD1 (6 bases). This CDR3 spans 15 amino acids. Trimming shortened V by 3 bases and J by 0 bases, and 11 bases separated the two germline ends. Germline-derived CDR1 and CDR2 are KGHSH and LQKENI. In DNA, the CDR3 is TGTGCCAGCTCACCGGAGAGGGGGATGAACACTGAAGCTTTCTTT. This sequence encodes CASSPERGMNTEAFF. The full variable domain, with the rest looked up from reference TRBV18 and TRBJ1-1, is NAGVMQNPRHLVRRRGQEARLRCSPMKGHSHVYWYRQLPEEGLKFMVYLQKENIIDESGMPKERFSAEFPKEGPSILRIQQVVRGDSAAYFCASSPERGMNTEAFFGQGTRLTVV.

The CDR3 loop is CASSKERGGPSKGAEAFF. CDR3 DNA: TGTGCCAGCAGCAAAGAAAGGGGGGGACCCTCCAAGGGGGCTGAAGCTTTCTTT. The chain carries TRBV21-1 and TRBJ1-1. TRBV21-1 is termed a pseudogene. The CDR3 extends over 18 amino acids.

The chain combines TRBV7-9 with TRBJ2-1; D is unclear. CDR3 size: 11 residues. V was shortened by 5 bases and J by 6 bases, with 5 bases between the two germline ends. Per germline, CDR1 SEHNR and CDR2 FQNEAQ (reference sequence). CDR3 region: CASSLINEQFF. CDR3 DNA: TGTGCCAGCAGCCTGATCAATGAGCAGTTCTTC.